Listed below are T cell receptor beta chains from one sample, sequenced in a study of shared clonotypes between healthy human individuals. TCRdb's table, derived via immunoSEQ multiplex PCR, lists solely in-frame clones and lacks some. Of approximately 500,000 clones in the sample, about 96% were seen once. The specimen sequenced was naive CD4+ T cells sorted from blood. The receptor set was obtained from a woman younger than 45 in good health. Both conserved end residues are part of each CDR3. D genes are given only for firm matches. Expanded clones get a size class; other rows say once, few or many, or leave the size out.

v_call	j_call	cdr3_length	clone_size	d_call	cdr3_aa
TRBV10-1	TRBJ2-5	17	.	TRBD2	CASIRKTSGRVQETQYF
TRBV15	TRBJ2-1	17	.	TRBD2	CATSRDEAGGPYNEQFF
TRBV6-5	TRBJ1-5	13	.	.	CASRRGGNQPQHF
TRBV15	TRBJ2-7	15	.	TRBD1	CATSFAGTGVYEQYF
TRBV6-5	TRBJ1-2	15	.	.	CASTLGGGVGYGYTF
TRBV28	TRBJ2-7	15	.	TRBD1	CASSEGTGGSYEQYF
TRBV6-5	TRBJ2-1	16	.	.	CASSYSSASPYNEQFF
TRBV28	TRBJ1-1	15	.	TRBD1	CASRVEGALVTEAFF
TRBV7-6	TRBJ2-7	16	.	TRBD2	CASSGRSSGRGDEQYF
TRBV5-1	TRBJ2-3	15	.	TRBD2	CASSWAGGPRDTQYF
TRBV4-1	TRBJ2-1	14	.	.	CASSQGASSNEQFF
TRBV6-5	TRBJ2-7	16	.	TRBD2	CASSYASGTSSSEQYF
TRBV30	TRBJ1-3	13	once	.	CAWSVRRGNTIYF
TRBV5-4	TRBJ1-2	15	.	.	CASSLVTGNWDGYTF
TRBV2	TRBJ2-5	11	.	.	CASLGSEQQYF
TRBV28	TRBJ2-3	15	.	TRBD1	CASSLAGTGPDTQYF
TRBV27	TRBJ1-1	14	.	.	CASSLRGGGTEAFF
TRBV4-1	TRBJ2-7	13	.	.	CASSPAGWDEQYF